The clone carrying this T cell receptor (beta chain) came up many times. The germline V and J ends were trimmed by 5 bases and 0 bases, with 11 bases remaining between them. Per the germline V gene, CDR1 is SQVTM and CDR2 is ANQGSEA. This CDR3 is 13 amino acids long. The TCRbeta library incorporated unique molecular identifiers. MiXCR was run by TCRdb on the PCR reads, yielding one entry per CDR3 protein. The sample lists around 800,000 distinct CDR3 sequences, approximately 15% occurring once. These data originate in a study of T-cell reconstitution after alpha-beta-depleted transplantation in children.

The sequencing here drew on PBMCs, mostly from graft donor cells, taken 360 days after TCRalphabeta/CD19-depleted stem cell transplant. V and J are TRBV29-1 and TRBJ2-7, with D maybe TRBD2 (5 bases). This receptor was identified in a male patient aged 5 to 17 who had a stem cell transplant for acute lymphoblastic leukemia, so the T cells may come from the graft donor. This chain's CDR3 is CSVQGLLSYEQYF. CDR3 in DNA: TGCAGCGTTCAAGGACTCCTCTCCTACGAGCAGTACTTC.